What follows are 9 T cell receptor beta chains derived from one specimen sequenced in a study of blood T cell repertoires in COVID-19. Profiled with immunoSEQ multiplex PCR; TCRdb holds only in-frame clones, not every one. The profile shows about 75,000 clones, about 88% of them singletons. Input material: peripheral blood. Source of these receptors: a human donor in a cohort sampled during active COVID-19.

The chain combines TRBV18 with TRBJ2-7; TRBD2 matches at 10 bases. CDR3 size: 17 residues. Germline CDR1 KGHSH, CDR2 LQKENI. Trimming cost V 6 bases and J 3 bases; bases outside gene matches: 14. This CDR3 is CASSPNSASGSYYEQYF. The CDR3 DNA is TGTGCCAGCTCCCCCAACTCCGCTAGCGGGAGTTACTACGAGCAGTACTTC.

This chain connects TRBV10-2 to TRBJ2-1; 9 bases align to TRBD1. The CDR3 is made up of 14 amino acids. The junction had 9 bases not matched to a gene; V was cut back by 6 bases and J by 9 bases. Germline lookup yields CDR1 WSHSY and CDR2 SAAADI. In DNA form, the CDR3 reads TGCGCCAGCAGGATACAGGGGGCGCGCGGTGAGCAGTTCTTC. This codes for CASRIQGARGEQFF.

The CDR3 nucleotides are TGCAGCGTTGAAGATGGAACGGGAGCGCAGGAGCAGTTCTTC. Translating it yields CSVEDGTGAQEQFF. This rearrangement joins TRBV29-1 to TRBJ2-1; D is perhaps TRBD2 (6 bases). The CDR3 has 14 amino acids. The germline CDR1 and CDR2 sequences are SQVTM and ANQGSEA. V was pared by 0 bases and J by 10 bases, with 16 bases between.

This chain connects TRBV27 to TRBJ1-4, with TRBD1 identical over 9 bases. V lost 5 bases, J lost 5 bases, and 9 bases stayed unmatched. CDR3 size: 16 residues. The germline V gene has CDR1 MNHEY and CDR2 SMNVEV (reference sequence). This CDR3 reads CASSPGTGLPNEKLFF. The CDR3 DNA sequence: TGTGCCAGCAGTCCCGGGACAGGGCTTCCAAATGAAAAACTGTTTTTT.

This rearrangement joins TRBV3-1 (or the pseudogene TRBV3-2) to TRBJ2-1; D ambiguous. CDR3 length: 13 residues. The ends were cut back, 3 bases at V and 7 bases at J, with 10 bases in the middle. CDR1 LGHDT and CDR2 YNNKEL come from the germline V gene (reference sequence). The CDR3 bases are TGTGCCAGCAGCCATAATCTAAATAATGAGCAGTTCTTC. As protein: CASSHNLNNEQFF.

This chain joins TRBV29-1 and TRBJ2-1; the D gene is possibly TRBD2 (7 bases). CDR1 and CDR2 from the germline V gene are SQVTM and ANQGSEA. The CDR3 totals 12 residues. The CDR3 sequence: CRAWGGGNEQFF. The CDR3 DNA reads TGCCGCGCGTGGGGGGGCGGGAATGAGCAGTTCTTC.

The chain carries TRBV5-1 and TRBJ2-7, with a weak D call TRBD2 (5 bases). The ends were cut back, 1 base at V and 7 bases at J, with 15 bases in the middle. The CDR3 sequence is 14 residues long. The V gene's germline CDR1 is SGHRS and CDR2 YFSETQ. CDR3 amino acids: CASSLRGPFAEQYF. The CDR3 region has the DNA TGCGCCAGCAGCTTGCGGGGTCCGTTCGCGGAGCAGTACTTC.

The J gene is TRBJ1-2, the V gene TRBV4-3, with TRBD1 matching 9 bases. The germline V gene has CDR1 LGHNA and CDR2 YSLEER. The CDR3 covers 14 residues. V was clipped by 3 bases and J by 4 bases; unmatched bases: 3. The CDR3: CASSHDRGVYGYTF. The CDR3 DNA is TGCGCCAGCAGCCATGACAGGGGGGTCTATGGCTACACCTTC.

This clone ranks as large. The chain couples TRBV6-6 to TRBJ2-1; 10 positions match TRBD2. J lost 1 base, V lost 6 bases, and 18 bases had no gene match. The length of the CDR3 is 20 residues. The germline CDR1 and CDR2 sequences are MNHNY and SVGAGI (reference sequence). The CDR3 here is CASSLRATAGLAESYNEQFF. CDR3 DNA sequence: TGTGCCAGCAGCCTTAGGGCGACAGCAGGACTAGCGGAGTCCTACAATGAGCAGTTCTTC.